The source of this T cell receptor beta chain is a study of response to subunit inactivated influenza vaccine. The CDR3 runs to 13 residues. The J segment lost 3 bases and the V segment lost 6 bases, leaving 5 bases of the junction unmatched. The germline V gene has CDR1 SQVTM and CDR2 ANQGSEA. General study findings and limits: New T cells are recruited in small numbers by each seasonal influenza vaccination, according to the authors' suggestion.

TCRdb re-called the RT-PCR reads through MiXCR, storing one row per CDR3 protein. The sample yields roughly 570,000 distinct CDR3 sequences, around 15% seen once. The table lists this clonotype with many counts. Its cognate antigen is unknown. This receptor was obtained from a man aged 45-65 years who received an inactivated influenza vaccine. The starting material was PBMCs from blood, obtained about 12 days after vaccination. The chain has TRBV29-1 and TRBJ1-1; 9 nucleotides line up with TRBD1. The DNA for the CDR3 is TGCAGCGTGGGGACAGGGATGGACACTGAAGCTTTCTTT. Amino acid sequence: CSVGTGMDTEAFF.